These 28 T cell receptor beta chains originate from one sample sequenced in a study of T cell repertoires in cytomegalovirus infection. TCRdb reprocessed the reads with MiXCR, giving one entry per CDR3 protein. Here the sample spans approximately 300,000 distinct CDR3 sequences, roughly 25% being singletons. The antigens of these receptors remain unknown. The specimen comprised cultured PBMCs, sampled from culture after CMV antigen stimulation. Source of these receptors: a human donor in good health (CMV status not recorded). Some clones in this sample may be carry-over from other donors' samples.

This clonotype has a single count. CDR3 DNA: TGTGCCAGCAGCTCCTGGATAGACAGGGTCGAAAATGAAAAACTGTTTTTT. This translates into CASSSWIDRVENEKLFF. The chain uses TRBV5-6 and TRBJ1-4; 7 bases align to TRBD1. Trimming removed 3 bases from V and 5 bases from J; junction bases left unmatched: 13. CDR1 is SGHDT and CDR2 is YYEEEE in the germline V gene. The CDR3 has 17 residues.

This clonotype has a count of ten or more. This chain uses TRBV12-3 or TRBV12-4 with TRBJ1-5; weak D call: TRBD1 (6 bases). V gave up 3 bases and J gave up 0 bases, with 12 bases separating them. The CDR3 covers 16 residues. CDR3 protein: CASSFSGQYSNQPQHF. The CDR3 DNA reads TGTGCCAGCAGTTTTTCCGGACAGTATAGCAATCAGCCCCAGCATTTT.

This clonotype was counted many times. The CDR3 DNA sequence: TGTGCCAGCAGCTTGTCCAGGGCGGTGGACACTGAAGCTTTCTTT. Its protein product is CASSLSRAVDTEAFF. The V gene is TRBV7-2, the J gene TRBJ1-1; possibly TRBD1 for D (5 bases). Germline CDR1 reads SGHTA; CDR2 reads FQGNSA. The germline V and J ends were trimmed by 3 bases and 3 bases, with 14 bases remaining between them. CDR3 length: 15 amino acids.

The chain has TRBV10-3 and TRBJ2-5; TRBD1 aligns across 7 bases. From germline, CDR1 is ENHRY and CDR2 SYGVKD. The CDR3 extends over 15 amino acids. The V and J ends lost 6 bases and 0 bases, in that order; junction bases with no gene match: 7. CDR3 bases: TGTGCCATCAGGGACCTGGGACAGAACCAAGAGACCCAGTACTTC. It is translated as CAIRDLGQNQETQYF.

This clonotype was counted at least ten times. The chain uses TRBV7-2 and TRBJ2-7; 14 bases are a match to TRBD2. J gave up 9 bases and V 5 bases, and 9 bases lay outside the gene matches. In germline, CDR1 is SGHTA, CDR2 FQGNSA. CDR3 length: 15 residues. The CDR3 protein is CASSPGTSGSSRQYF. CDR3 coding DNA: TGTGCCAGCAGCCCGGGGACTAGCGGGAGTTCAAGGCAGTACTTC.

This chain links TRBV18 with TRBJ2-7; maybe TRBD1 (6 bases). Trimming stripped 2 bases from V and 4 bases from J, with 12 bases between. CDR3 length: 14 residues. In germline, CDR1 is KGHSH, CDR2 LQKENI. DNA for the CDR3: TGTGCCAGCTCACCATCGGTCAGGGGATACGAGCAGTACTTC. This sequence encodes CASSPSVRGYEQYF.

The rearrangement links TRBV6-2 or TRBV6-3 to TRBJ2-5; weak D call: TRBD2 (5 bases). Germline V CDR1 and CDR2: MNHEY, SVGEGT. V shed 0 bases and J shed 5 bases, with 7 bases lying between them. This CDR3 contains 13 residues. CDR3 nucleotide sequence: TGTGCCAGCAGTTACTCCTTAGCGGAGACCCAGTACTTC. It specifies CASSYSLAETQYF.

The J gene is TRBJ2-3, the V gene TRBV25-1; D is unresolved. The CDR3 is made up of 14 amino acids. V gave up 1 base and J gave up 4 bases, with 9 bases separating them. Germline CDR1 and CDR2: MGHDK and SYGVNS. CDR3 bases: TGTGCCAGCAGTGAATTGGGTAATTCAGATACGCAGTATTTT. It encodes CASSELGNSDTQYF.

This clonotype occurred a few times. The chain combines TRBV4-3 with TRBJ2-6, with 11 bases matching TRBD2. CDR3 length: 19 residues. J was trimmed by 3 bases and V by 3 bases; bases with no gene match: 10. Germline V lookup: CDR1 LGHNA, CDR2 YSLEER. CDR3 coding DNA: TGCGCCAGCAGCCAGCTAGTAACTAGCGGGAGTGATGGGGCCAACGTCCTGACTTTC. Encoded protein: CASSQLVTSGSDGANVLTF.

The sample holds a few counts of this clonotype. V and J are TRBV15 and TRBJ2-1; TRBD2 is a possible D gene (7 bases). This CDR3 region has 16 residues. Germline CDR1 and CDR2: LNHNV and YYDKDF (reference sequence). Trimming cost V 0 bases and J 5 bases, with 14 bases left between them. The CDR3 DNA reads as TGTGCCACCAGCAGAGATAGGGGGAGGGGGAACAATGAGCAGTTCTTC. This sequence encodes CATSRDRGRGNNEQFF.

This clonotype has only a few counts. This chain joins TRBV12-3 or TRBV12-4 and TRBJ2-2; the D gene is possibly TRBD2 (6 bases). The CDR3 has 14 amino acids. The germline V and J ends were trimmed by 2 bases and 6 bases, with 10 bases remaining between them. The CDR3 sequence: CASSLLGGAGELFF. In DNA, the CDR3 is TGTGCCAGCAGTTTATTGGGAGGTGCCGGGGAGCTGTTTTTT.

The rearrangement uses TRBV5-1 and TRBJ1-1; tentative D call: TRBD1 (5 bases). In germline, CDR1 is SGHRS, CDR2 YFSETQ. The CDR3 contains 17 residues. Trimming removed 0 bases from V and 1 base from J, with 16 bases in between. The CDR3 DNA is TGCGCCAGCAGCTTGGCCGAGAGGGGCTTTCGGAACACTGAAGCTTTCTTT. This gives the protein CASSLAERGFRNTEAFF.

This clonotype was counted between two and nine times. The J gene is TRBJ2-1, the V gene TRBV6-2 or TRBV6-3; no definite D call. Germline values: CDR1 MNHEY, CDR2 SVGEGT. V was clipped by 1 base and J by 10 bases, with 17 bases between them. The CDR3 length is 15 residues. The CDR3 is CASSYYLTPEREQFF. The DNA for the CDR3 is TGTGCCAGCAGTTACTATCTGACTCCGGAGAGGGAGCAGTTCTTC.

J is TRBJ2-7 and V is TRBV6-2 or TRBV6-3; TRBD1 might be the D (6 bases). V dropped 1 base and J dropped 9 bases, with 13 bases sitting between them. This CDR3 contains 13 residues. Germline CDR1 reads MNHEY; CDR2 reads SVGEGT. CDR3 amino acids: CASSYFRGSTQYF. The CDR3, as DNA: TGTGCCAGCAGTTACTTCAGGGGATCGACGCAGTACTTC.

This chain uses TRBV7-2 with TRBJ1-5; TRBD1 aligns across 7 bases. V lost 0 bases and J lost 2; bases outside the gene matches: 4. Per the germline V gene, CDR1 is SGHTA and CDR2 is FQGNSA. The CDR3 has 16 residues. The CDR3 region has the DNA TGTGCCAGCAGCTTAGCAGGGGGCGCCGGCAATCAGCCCCAGCATTTT. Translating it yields CASSLAGGAGNQPQHF.

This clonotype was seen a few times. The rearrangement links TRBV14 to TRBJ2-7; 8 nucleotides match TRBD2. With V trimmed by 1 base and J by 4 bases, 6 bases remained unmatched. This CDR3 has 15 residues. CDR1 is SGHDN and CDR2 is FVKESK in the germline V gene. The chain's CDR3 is CASSQGSGRGYEQYF. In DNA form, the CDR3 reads TGTGCCAGCAGCCAAGGCAGCGGGAGAGGGTACGAGCAGTACTTC.

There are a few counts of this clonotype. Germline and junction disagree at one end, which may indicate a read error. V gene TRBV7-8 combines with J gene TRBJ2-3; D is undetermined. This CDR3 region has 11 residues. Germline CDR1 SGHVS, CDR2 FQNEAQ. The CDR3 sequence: CASSLGLDNDF. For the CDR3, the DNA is TGTGCCAGCAGCTTAGGGCTTGACAACGATTTT.

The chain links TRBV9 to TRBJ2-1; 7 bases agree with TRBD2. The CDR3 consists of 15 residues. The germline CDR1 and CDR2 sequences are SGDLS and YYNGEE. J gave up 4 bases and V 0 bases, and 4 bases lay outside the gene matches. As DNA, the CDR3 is TGTGCCAGCAGCGTAGGGCTAGCGGATTACAATGAGCAGTTCTTC. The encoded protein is CASSVGLADYNEQFF.

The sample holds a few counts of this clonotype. Written as DNA, the CDR3 is TGTGCCAGTAGTATAATAGCGGCAACGTACAATGAGCAGTTCTTC. This codes for CASSIIAATYNEQFF. The genes are TRBV19 and TRBJ2-1; D perhaps matches TRBD2 (6 bases). V was shortened by 2 bases and J by 4 bases, with 12 bases between the two germline ends. CDR3 size: 15 residues. In germline, CDR1 is LNHDA, CDR2 SQIVND (reference sequence). The whole variable domain, remainder taken from reference TRBV19 and TRBJ2-1, is DGGITQSPKYLFRKEGQNVTLSCEQNLNHDAMYWYRQDPGQGLRLIYYSQIVNDFQKGDIAEGYSVSREKKESFPLTVTSAQKNPTAFYLCASSIIAATYNEQFFGPGTRLTVL.

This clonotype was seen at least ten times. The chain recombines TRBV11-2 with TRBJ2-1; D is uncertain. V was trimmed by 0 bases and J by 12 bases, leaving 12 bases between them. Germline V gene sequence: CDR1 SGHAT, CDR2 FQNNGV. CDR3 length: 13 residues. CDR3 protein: CASSLDLPHWQFF. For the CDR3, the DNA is TGTGCCAGCAGCTTAGATCTCCCTCATTGGCAGTTCTTC.

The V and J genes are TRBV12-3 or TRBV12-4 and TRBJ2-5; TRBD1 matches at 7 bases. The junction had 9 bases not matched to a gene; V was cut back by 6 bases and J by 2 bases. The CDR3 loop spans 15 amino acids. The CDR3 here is CASSPQGIGQETQYF. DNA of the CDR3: TGTGCCAGCAGCCCACAGGGGATTGGTCAAGAGACCCAGTACTTC.

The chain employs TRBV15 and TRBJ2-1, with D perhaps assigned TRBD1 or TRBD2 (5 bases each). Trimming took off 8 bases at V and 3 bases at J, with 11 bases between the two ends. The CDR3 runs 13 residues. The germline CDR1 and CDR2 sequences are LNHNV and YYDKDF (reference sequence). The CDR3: CATSGRLYNEQFF. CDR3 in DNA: TGTGCCACCTCGGGACGCCTCTACAATGAGCAGTTCTTC.

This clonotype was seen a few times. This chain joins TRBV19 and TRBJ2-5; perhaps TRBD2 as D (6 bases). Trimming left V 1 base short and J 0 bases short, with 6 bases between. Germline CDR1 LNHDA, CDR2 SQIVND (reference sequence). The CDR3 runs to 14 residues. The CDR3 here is CASSIGDYQETQYF. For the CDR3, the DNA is TGTGCCAGTAGTATAGGGGACTACCAAGAGACCCAGTACTTC.

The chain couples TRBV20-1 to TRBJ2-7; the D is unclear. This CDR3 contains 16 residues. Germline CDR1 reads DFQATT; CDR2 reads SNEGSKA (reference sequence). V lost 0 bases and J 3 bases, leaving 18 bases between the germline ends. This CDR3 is CSARDPAAAVDYEQYF. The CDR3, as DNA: TGCAGTGCTAGAGATCCCGCCGCTGCGGTGGACTACGAGCAGTACTTC.

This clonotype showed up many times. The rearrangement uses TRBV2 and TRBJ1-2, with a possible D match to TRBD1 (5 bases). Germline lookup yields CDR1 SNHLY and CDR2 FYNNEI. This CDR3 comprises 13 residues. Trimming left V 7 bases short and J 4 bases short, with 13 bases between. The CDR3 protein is CASKEGTIYGYTF. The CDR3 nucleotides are TGTGCCAGCAAGGAAGGGACGATCTATGGCTACACCTTC.

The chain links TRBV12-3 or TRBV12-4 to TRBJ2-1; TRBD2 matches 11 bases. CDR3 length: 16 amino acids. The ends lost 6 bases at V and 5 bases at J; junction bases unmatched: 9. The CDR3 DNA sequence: TGTGCCAGCAGCTATACTAGCGGGAGAAGTCACAATGAGCAGTTCTTC. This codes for CASSYTSGRSHNEQFF.

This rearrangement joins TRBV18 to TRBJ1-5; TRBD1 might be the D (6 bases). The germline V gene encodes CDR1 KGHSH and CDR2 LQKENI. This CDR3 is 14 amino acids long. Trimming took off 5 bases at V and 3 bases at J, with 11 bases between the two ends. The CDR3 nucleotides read TGTGCCAGCTCAACAGGGTGGGACAATCAGCCCCAGCATTTT. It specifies CASSTGWDNQPQHF. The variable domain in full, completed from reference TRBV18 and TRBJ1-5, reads NAGVMQNPRHLVRRRGQEARLRCSPMKGHSHVYWYRQLPEEGLKFMVYLQKENIIDESGMPKERFSAEFPKEGPSILRIQQVVRGDSAAYFCASSTGWDNQPQHFGDGTRLSIL.

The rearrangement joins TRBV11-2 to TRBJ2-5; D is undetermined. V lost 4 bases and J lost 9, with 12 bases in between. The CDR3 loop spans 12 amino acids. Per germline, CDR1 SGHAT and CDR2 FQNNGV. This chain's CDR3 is CASSSNTGPQYF. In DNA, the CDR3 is TGTGCCAGCAGCTCTAACACCGGCCCCCAGTACTTC.